This is a list of T cell receptor beta chains from one sample in a study of OX40 agonist ivuxolimab in advanced cancers. Sequencing used immunoSEQ multiplex PCR; TCRdb keeps in-frame clones, though not all of them. The sample comprises 70,000 or so clones, about 88% of which are singletons, and roughly 0.72% rests with the top ten. The sequencing here drew on CD4+ or CD8+ T cells sorted from blood, taken in a trial of the OX40 agonist ivuxolimab. The receptors were gathered from an adult with an advanced solid tumor such as melanoma, head and neck, liver or kidney cancer. Each CDR3 is given with its conserved first and last residue. A D gene is named only where the DNA matches it firmly.

length | D | J | V | DNA | CDR3
13 | NA | TRBJ2-7 | TRBV27 | TGTGCCAGCAGTATCAGGGAGCTCGACGAGCAGTACTTC | CASSIRELDEQYF
14 | TRBD1 | TRBJ2-2 | TRBV27 | TGTGCCAGCAGTTTCCAGGGGGCTAACGGGGAGCTGTTTTTT | CASSFQGANGELFF
14 | NA | TRBJ1-4 | TRBV2 | TGTGCCAGCAGTGAGCGATCAACTAATGAAAAACTGTTTTTT | CASSERSTNEKLFF
15 | TRBD2 | TRBJ2-5 | TRBV6-1 | TGTGCCAGCAGGGATAGCGGGAGGGCCGGGGAGACCCAGTACTTC | CASRDSGRAGETQYF
15 | NA | TRBJ2-7 | TRBV18 | TGTGCCAGCTCCCCTGGGCCGGGGGCATCCTACGAGCAGTACTTC | CASSPGPGASYEQYF
14 | TRBD1 | TRBJ2-7 | TRBV18 | TGTGCCAGCTCACCGACAGGGGGAAGCTACGAGCAGTACTTC | CASSPTGGSYEQYF
12 | NA | TRBJ1-4 | TRBV28 | TGTGCCAGTGGGGGGGCGGCTGAAAAACTGTTTTTT | CASGGAAEKLFF
15 | NA | TRBJ2-3 | TRBV11-1 | TGTGCCAGCAGCCCAAGGGCACTTAGCACAGATACGCAGTATTTT | CASSPRALSTDTQYF
14 | NA | TRBJ1-1 | TRBV28 | TGTGCCAGCAGTTTCCCCGGAGGGGCCACTGAAGCTTTCTTT | CASSFPGGATEAFF
16 | TRBD1 | TRBJ1-4 | TRBV5-1 | TGCGCCAGCAGCTTGGCGACAGGGCAGACTAATGAAAAACTGTTTTTT | CASSLATGQTNEKLFF